This passage covers 5 T cell receptor beta chains from one sample sequenced in a study of identical twins. A single record per CDR3 protein comes from TCRdb applying MiXCR to the 5' RACE reads. Altogether roughly 700,000 distinct CDR3 sequences are present, approximately 9% being singletons, with the ten largest covering roughly 0.97%. These data are also associated with another study on yellow fever vaccine responses in identical twins.

The source material was PBMCs. Receptor source: a woman aged 18-30 years in good health.

This sequence joins TRBV7-2 and TRBJ2-7, with 7 nucleotides matching TRBD2. The trim removed 2 bases at V and 0 bases at J, leaving 4 bases unmatched. Germline V gene data show CDR1 as SGHTA and CDR2 as FQGNSA. The CDR3 extends over 15 amino acids. Written as DNA, the CDR3 is TGTGCCAGCAGCTTATGGAGCGGGGTCTCCTACGAGCAGTACTTC. This gives the protein CASSLWSGVSYEQYF.

J is TRBJ2-1 and V is TRBV2; a possible D gene is TRBD1 (6 bases). CDR3 size: 16 residues. Germline CDR1 is SNHLY and CDR2 is FYNNEI. The germline V and J ends were trimmed by 4 bases and 0 bases, with 13 bases remaining between them. CDR3 DNA: TGTGCCAGCAGTGCCTGGGGGCCGAGCTCCTACAATGAGCAGTTCTTC. This translates into CASSAWGPSSYNEQFF. The full variable domain, with the rest looked up from reference TRBV2 and TRBJ2-1, is EPEVTQTPSHQVTQMGQEVILRCVPISNHLYFYWYRQILGQKVEFLVSFYNNEISEKSEIFDDQFSVERPDGSNFTLKIRSTKLEDSAMYFCASSAWGPSSYNEQFFGPGTRLTVL.

This clonotype was seen more than once but under ten times. The V gene is TRBV20-1, the J gene TRBJ1-1; 8 nucleotides agree with TRBD1. Trimming removed 2 bases from V and 4 bases from J; junction bases left unmatched: 6. Germline CDR1 and CDR2: DFQATT and SNEGSKA (reference sequence). The CDR3 is 14 amino acids. The CDR3, as DNA: TGCAGTGCTAGAAGGCAGGGGGCTGGCACTGAAGCTTTCTTT. It yields the protein CSARRQGAGTEAFF.

The chain couples TRBV7-8 to TRBJ2-1, with TRBD1 identical over 8 bases. Trimming removed 5 bases from V and 3 bases from J; junction bases left unmatched: 9. CDR1 is SGHVS and CDR2 is FQNEAQ in the germline V gene. The CDR3 length is 16 residues. The CDR3 DNA sequence: TGTGCCAGCAGCGGGTCCGGGACAGGACACTACAATGAGCAGTTCTTC. Amino acid sequence: CASSGSGTGHYNEQFF. Complete variable domain (other parts from reference TRBV7-8 and TRBJ2-1): GAGVSQSPRYKVAKRGQDVALRCDPISGHVSLFWYQQALGQGPEFLTYFQNEAQLDKSGLPSDRFFAERPEGSVSTLKIQRTQQEDSAVYLCASSGSGTGHYNEQFFGPGTRLTVL.

This clonotype showed up many times. The chain carries TRBV21-1 and TRBJ2-2; the table calls TRBD2, which could not be checked here. TRBV21-1 is described as a pseudogene. The CDR3 consists of 17 residues. CDR3 in amino acids: CASSKITSGTNTGELFF. Written as DNA, the CDR3 is TGTGCCAGCAGCAAAATTACTAGCGGGACGAACACCGGGGAGCTGTTTTTT.